Listed below are T cell receptor beta chains from one sample, sequenced in a study of human T cells and chemical hapten exposure. TCRdb re-analysed the RACE reads in MiXCR, keeping a single row per CDR3 protein. The sample yields around 99,000 distinct CDR3 sequences, approximately 10% seen once. The specimen comprised whole blood, sampled in connection with sensitization to the hapten diphenylcyclopropenone (DPC). These receptors all stem from a man aged 40-55 years with alopecia areata. Some clones in this sample may be carry-over from other donors' samples. Each CDR3 is given with its conserved first and last residue. The D gene is left open where the match is weak. Some rows have no size entry. The others give once, few or many, or a class for an expanded clone.

D gene | CDR3 length | J gene | clone size | V gene | CDR3 DNA | CDR3 protein
TRBD2 | 16 | TRBJ2-3 | . | TRBV7-8 | TGTGCCAGCAGCTTAGACCGAGCGGGAGGCACAGATACGCAGTATTTT | CASSLDRAGGTDTQYF
. | 14 | TRBJ2-3 | . | TRBV28 | TGTGCCAGCGAGGGCGGGTACCCCCCAGATACGCAGTATTTT | CASEGGYPPDTQYF
. | 16 | TRBJ2-4 | many | TRBV28 | TGTGCCAGCAGTCAGCCCGACCTCTTAGCCAAAAACATTCAGTACTTC | CASSQPDLLAKNIQYF
. | 12 | TRBJ2-1 | many | TRBV29-1 | TGCGGGGGGACAGCCTCCTACAATGAGCAGTTCTTC | CGGTASYNEQFF
. | 13 | TRBJ1-1 | . | TRBV6-5 | TGTGCCAGCAGCCCCAGGTCTCGAACTGAAGCTTTCTTT | CASSPRSRTEAFF
TRBD2 | 18 | TRBJ2-1 | . | TRBV6-2/TRBV6-3 | TGTGCCAGCAGTTATAATTCTGGAGGCGGGACTACTTTGAGTGAGCAGTTCTTC | CASSYNSGGGTTLSEQFF
TRBD1 | 14 | TRBJ2-1 | few | TRBV5-1 | TGCGCCAGCAGCTTAGGGGGCCTGGGACAGGAGCAGTTCTTC | CASSLGGLGQEQFF
. | 16 | TRBJ2-1 | . | TRBV6-4 | TGTGCCAGCAGTGACTGGCCAGGGCTCTCCTACAATGAGCAGTTCTTC | CASSDWPGLSYNEQFF
. | 13 | TRBJ2-1 | few | TRBV12-3/TRBV12-4 | TGTGCCAGCAGCGGAAAGACTACTCCGGGCCAGTTCTTC | CASSGKTTPGQFF
TRBD1 | 15 | TRBJ1-4 | . | TRBV28 | TGTGCCAGCAGTTTGGGGGACAGAAGGAATGAAAAACTGTTTTTT | CASSLGDRRNEKLFF
. | 15 | TRBJ1-1 | . | TRBV5-4 | TGTGCCAGCAGCTTGGCGGGGTTAGGGAACACTGAAGCTTTCTTT | CASSLAGLGNTEAFF
. | 14 | TRBJ1-4 | few | TRBV19 | TGTGCCAGTCGCCCCACGCCAACTAATGAAAAACTGTTTTTT | CASRPTPTNEKLFF
TRBD2 | 18 | TRBJ2-1 | few | TRBV6-5 | TGTGCCAGCAGATCGACTAGCGGGAGGCCGCCCACCTACAATGAGCAGTTCTTC | CASRSTSGRPPTYNEQFF
. | 13 | TRBJ2-4 | . | TRBV20-1 | TGCAGTGCTTCTGGTGGTTCTTGGGACATTCAGTACTTC | CSASGGSWDIQYF
TRBD2 | 16 | TRBJ2-3 | few | TRBV7-2 | TGTGCCAGCAGCTTACGCGGGAGGGCCGGCACAGATACGCAGTATTTT | CASSLRGRAGTDTQYF
TRBD2 | 15 | TRBJ2-1 | few | TRBV4-3 | TGCGCCAGCAGCCTAACGGGAGGGCCGGGGAATCAGCAGTTCTTC | CASSLTGGPGNQQFF
. | 15 | TRBJ1-5 | few | TRBV4-3 | TGCGCCAGCAGCCAAGACTGGGGGGGCAATCAGCCCCAGCATTTT | CASSQDWGGNQPQHF
. | 15 | TRBJ2-7 | few | TRBV27 | TGTGCCAGCAGTTATACGTGGCAGGGGTTGGTCGAGCAGTACTTC | CASSYTWQGLVEQYF
TRBD2 | 16 | TRBJ2-3 | . | TRBV7-8 | TGTGCCAGCAGCTCGGGACTATCTTCTAGCACAGATACGCAGTATTTT | CASSSGLSSSTDTQYF
. | 13 | TRBJ2-3 | . | TRBV5-1 | TGCGCCAGCAGCGCACTTAGCACAGATACGCAGTATTTT | CASSALSTDTQYF
. | 14 | TRBJ2-1 | few | TRBV24-1 | TGTGCCACCAGTGACCCGGGGTGGGTTAATGAGCAGTTCTTC | CATSDPGWVNEQFF
. | 15 | TRBJ2-3 | few | TRBV29-1 | TGCAGCGTTGATCCGAGGTCTTGGGACACAGATACGCAGTATTTT | CSVDPRSWDTDTQYF
TRBD2 | 17 | TRBJ2-4 | few | TRBV6-2/TRBV6-3 | TGTGCCAGCAGTTCCGGGCTAGCGGGCGTAGCCAAAAACATTCAGTACTTC | CASSSGLAGVAKNIQYF
. | 12 | TRBJ2-5 | many | TRBV28 | TGTGCCAGCAGTTTGTCCAGGGAGACCCAGTACTTC | CASSLSRETQYF
. | 11 | TRBJ1-2 | few | TRBV12-3/TRBV12-4 | TGTGCCAGCAGTCTCGGACAGACTACAAGTTTC | CASSLGQTTSF
TRBD2 | 16 | TRBJ2-3 | few | TRBV28 | TGTGCCAGCAGCCTGACTAGCGGGAGTGGGGGAGATACGCAGTATTTT | CASSLTSGSGGDTQYF
. | 14 | TRBJ2-1 | . | TRBV30 | TGTGCCTGGAGTGACGTGCTAGTGTACAATGAGCAGTTCTTC | CAWSDVLVYNEQFF
TRBD1 | 14 | TRBJ2-7 | many | TRBV29-1 | TGCAGCGTTGAAGGGACAGGGGGCGGCTACGAGCAGTACTTC | CSVEGTGGGYEQYF
TRBD1 | 14 | TRBJ2-7 | few | TRBV12-3/TRBV12-4 | TGTGCCAGCACAGAAGGACAGGTCAGCTACGAGCAGTACTTC | CASTEGQVSYEQYF
. | 14 | TRBJ1-5 | few | TRBV9 | TGTGCCAGCAGCACGGGGGCGTCGGATCAGCCCCAGCATTTT | CASSTGASDQPQHF
. | 13 | TRBJ2-1 | few | TRBV5-4 | TGTGCCAGCAAAGCAGGGGCTTACAATGAGCAGTTCTTC | CASKAGAYNEQFF
TRBD2 | 17 | TRBJ2-5 | . | TRBV6-1 | TGTGCCAGCAGCGCCGGACCCGTGACTAGCGGGAGGTCGGCCCAGTACTTC | CASSAGPVTSGRSAQYF
. | 17 | TRBJ1-2 | many | TRBV9 | TGTGCCAGCACCGAAGGATTTAGGACCTTCCCTACTGGAGGCTACACCTTC | CASTEGFRTFPTGGYTF
TRBD2 | 13 | TRBJ2-2 | many | TRBV27 | TGTGCCAGCAGTTGGGCGGGAGTCGGGGAGCTGTTTTTT | CASSWAGVGELFF
TRBD1 | 16 | TRBJ1-5 | many | TRBV28 | TGTGCCAGCAGTCCACGACAAGGGACAGGTCATCAGCCCCAGCATTTT | CASSPRQGTGHQPQHF
. | 13 | TRBJ1-1 | many | TRBV29-1 | TGCAGCGTTGATCTTGGCACCTACACTGAAGCTTTCTTT | CSVDLGTYTEAFF
TRBD1 | 14 | TRBJ2-7 | . | TRBV20-1 | TGCAGTGCTAGCCGGACAGGGACAAGCTACGAGCAGTACTTC | CSASRTGTSYEQYF
. | 11 | TRBJ2-3 | . | TRBV28 | TGTGCCACACGGAGGGAAGATACGCAGTATTTT | CATRREDTQYF
. | 18 | TRBJ2-3 | . | TRBV23-1 | TGCGCCAGCAGCCCACCCGGGCCGAGGGTGGATTGCACAGATACGCAGTATTTT | CASSPPGPRVDCTDTQYF
. | 13 | TRBJ2-1 | few | TRBV24-1 | TGTGCCACCAACCCTGGTGGGGCACTTGAGCAGTTCTTC | CATNPGGALEQFF
. | 15 | TRBJ1-2 | few | TRBV2 | TGTGCCAGCAGTCCTAGGGAACAGGGAAACTATGGCTACACCTTC | CASSPREQGNYGYTF
. | 13 | TRBJ2-3 | few | TRBV10-3 | TGTGCCATCAGTGAGGGGCCAACAGATACGCAGTATTTT | CAISEGPTDTQYF
. | 15 | TRBJ2-5 | . | TRBV7-6 | TGTGCCAGCAGCCGACAGCGGCAGGCTGGAGAGACCCAGTACTTC | CASSRQRQAGETQYF
TRBD1 | 15 | TRBJ1-5 | . | TRBV15 | TGTGCCACCAGCAGAGATCGGGACAGTGATCAGCCCCAGCATTTT | CATSRDRDSDQPQHF
TRBD1 | 12 | TRBJ1-2 | few | TRBV6-2/TRBV6-3 | TGTGCCAGCAGAACAGGGGTCTATGGCTACACCTTC | CASRTGVYGYTF